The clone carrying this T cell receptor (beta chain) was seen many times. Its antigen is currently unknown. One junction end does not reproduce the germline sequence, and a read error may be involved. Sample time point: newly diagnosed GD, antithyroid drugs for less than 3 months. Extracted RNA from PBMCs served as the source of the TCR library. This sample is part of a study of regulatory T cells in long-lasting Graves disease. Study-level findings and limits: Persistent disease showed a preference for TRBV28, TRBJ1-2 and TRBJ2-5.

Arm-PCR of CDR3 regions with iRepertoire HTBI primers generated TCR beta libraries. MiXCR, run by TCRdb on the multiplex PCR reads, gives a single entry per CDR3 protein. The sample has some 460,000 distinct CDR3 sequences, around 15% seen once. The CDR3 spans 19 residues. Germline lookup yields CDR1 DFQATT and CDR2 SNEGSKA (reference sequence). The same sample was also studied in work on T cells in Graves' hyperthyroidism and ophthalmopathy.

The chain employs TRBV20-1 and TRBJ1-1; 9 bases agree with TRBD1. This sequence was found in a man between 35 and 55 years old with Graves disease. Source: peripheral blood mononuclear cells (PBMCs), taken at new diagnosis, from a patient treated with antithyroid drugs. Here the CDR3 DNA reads TGCAGTGCTTACCCCGGGACAGGGATGATTAGTCCAAAGAAAACTGAGGCTTTCTTT. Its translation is CSAYPGTGMISPKKTEAFF.